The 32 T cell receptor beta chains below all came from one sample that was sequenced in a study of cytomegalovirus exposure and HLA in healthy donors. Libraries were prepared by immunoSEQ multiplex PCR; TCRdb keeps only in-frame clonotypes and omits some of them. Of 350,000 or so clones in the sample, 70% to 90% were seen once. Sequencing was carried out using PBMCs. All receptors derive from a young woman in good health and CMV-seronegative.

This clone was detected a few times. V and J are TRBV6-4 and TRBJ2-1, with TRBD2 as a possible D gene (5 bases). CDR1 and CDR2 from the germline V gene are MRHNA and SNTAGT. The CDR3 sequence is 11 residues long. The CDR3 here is CATRDYNEQFF. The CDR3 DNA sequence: TGTGCTACTAGGGACTACAATGAGCAGTTCTTC.

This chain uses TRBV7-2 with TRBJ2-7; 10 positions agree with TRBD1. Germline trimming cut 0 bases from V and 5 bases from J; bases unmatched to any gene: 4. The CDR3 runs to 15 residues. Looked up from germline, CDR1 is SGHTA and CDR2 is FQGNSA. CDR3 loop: CASSLAGDRGDEQYF. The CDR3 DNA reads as TGTGCCAGCAGCTTAGCCGGGGACAGGGGCGACGAGCAGTACTTC.

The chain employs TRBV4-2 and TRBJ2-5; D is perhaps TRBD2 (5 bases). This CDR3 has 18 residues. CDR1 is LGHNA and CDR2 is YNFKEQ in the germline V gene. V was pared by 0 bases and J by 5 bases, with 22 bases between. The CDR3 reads CASSQDLVGNGNGETQYF. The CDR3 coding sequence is TGTGCCAGCAGCCAAGATCTCGTCGGTAACGGGAATGGTGAGACCCAGTACTTC.

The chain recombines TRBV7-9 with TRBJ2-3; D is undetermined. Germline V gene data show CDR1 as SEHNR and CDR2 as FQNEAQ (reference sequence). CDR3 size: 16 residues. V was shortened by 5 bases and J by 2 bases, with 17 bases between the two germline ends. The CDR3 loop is CASSPLLGVNTDTQYF. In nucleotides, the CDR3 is TGTGCCAGCAGCCCACTCTTGGGCGTTAACACAGATACGCAGTATTTT.

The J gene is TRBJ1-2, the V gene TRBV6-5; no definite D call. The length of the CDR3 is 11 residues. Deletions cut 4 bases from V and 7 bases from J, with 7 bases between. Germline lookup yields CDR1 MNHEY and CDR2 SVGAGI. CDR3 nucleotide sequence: TGTGCCAGCAGTTCCCCCAGTGGCTACACCTTC. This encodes CASSSPSGYTF.

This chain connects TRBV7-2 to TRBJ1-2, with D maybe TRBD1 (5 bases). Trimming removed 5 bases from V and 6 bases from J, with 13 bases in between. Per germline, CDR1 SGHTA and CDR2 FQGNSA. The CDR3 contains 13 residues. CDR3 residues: CASSARAGDGYTF. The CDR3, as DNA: TGTGCCAGCAGCGCGAGAGCGGGGGATGGCTACACCTTC. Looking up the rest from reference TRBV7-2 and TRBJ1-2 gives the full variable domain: GAGVSQSPSNKVTEKGKDVELRCDPISGHTALYWYRQSLGQGLEFLIYFQGNSAPDKSGLPSDRFSAERTGGSVSTLTIQRTQQEDSAVYLCASSARAGDGYTFGSGTRLTVV.

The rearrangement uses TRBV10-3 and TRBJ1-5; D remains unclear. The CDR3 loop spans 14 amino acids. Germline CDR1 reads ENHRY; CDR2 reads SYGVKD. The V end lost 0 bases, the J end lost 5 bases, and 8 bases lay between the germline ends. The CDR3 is CAISESRAYQPQHF. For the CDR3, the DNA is TGTGCCATCAGTGAGTCGCGGGCGTATCAGCCCCAGCATTTT.

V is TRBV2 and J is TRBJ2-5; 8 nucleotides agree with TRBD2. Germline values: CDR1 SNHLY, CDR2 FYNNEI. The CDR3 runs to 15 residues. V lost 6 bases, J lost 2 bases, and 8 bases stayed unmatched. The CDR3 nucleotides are TGTGCCAGCAGGCCTGCGACTAGCGCACAAGAGACCCAGTACTTC. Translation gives CASRPATSAQETQYF.

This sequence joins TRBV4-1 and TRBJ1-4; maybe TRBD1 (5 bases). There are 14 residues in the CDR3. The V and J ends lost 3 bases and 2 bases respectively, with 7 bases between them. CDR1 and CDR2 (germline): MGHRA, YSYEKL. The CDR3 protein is CASSQGPTNEKLFF. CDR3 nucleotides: TGCGCCAGCAGCCAGGGGCCCACTAATGAAAAACTGTTTTTT.

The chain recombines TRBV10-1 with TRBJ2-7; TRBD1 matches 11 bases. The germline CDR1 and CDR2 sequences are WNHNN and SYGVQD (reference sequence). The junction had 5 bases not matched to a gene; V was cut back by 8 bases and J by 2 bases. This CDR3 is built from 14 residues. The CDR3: CASGGTGGAYEQYF. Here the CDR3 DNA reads TGCGCCAGCGGCGGGACAGGGGGGGCCTACGAGCAGTACTTC.

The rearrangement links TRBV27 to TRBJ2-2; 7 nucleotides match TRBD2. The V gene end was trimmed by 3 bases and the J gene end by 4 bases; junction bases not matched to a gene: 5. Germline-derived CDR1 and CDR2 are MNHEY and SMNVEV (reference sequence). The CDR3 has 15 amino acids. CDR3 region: CASSFLAGSTGELFF. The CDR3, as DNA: TGTGCCAGCAGTTTCTTAGCGGGTTCCACCGGGGAGCTGTTTTTT.

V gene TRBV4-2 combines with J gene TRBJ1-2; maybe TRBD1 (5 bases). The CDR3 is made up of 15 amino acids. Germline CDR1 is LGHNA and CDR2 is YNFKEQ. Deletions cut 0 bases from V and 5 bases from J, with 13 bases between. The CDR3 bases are TGTGCCAGCAGCCAAGAAACCCCCAGGGATTATGGCTACACCTTC. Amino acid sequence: CASSQETPRDYGYTF.

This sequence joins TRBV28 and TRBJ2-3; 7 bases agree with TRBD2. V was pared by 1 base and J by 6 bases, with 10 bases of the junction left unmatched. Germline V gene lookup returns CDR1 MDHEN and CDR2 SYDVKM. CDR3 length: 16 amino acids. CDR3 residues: CASSLSAGVRSDTQYF. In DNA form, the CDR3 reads TGTGCCAGCAGTTTATCGGCGGGAGTTCGATCCGATACGCAGTATTTT.

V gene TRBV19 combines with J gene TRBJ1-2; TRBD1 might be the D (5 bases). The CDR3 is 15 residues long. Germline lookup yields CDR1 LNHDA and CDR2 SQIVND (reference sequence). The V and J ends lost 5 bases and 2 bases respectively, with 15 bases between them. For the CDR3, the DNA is TGTGCCAGTAGTCAGTGGGAGGCAGGGAACTATGGCTACACCTTC. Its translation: CASSQWEAGNYGYTF.

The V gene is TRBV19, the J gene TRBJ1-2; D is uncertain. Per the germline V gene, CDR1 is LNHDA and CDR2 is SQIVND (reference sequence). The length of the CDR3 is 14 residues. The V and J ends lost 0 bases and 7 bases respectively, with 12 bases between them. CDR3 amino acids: CASSIESRLGGYTF. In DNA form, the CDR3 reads TGTGCCAGTAGTATAGAGTCCAGGCTGGGTGGCTACACCTTC.

CDR3 nucleotides: TGTGCCAGCAGTGAATCATTGCTGGATCGGGCGGGTACGCAGTATTTT. Protein sequence: CASSESLLDRAGTQYF. V is TRBV25-1 and J is TRBJ2-3, with D maybe TRBD2 (5 bases). The V gene's germline CDR1 is MGHDK and CDR2 SYGVNS. Trimming took off 1 base at V and 8 bases at J, with 19 bases between the two ends. CDR3 length: 16 amino acids. Variable domain in full (rest from reference TRBV25-1 and TRBJ2-3): EADIYQTPRYLVIGTGKKITLECSQTMGHDKMYWYQQDPGMELHLIHYSYGVNSTEKGDLSSESTVSRIRTEHFPLTLESARPSHTSQYLCASSESLLDRAGTQYFGPGTRLTVL.

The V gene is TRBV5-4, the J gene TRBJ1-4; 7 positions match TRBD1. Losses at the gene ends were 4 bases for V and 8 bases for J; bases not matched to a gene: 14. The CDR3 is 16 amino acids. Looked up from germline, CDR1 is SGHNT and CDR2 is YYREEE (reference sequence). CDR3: CASSGGTGDSWEKLFF. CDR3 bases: TGTGCCAGCAGCGGGGGGACGGGGGACAGTTGGGAAAAACTGTTTTTT.

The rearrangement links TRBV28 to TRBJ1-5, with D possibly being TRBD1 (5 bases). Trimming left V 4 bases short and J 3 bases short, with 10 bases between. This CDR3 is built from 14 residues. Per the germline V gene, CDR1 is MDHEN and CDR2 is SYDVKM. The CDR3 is CASSSTAVNQPQHF. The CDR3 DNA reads TGTGCCAGCAGTTCGACAGCCGTCAATCAGCCCCAGCATTTT. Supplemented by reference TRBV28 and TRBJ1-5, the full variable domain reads DVKVTQSSRYLVKRTGEKVFLECVQDMDHENMFWYRQDPGLGLRLIYFSYDVKMKEKGDIPEGYSVSREKKERFSLILESASTNQTSMYLCASSSTAVNQPQHFGDGTRLSIL.

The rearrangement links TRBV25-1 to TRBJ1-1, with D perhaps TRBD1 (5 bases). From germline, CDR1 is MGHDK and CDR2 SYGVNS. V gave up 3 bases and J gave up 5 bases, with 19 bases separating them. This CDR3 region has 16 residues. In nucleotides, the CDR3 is TGTGCCAGCAGTGAGATGTGGCCAGGGAAGGGAACTGAAGCTTTCTTT. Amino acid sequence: CASSEMWPGKGTEAFF.

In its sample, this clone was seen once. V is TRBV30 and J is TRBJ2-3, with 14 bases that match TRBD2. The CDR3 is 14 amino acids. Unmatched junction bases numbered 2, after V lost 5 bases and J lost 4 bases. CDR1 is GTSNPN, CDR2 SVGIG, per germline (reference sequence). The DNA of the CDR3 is TGTGCCTGGGGACTAGCGGGAGGTTCAGATACGCAGTATTTT. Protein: CAWGLAGGSDTQYF.

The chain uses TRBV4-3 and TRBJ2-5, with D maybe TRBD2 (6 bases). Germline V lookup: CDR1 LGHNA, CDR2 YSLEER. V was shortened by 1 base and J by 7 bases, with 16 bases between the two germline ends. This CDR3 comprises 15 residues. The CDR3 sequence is CASSQVGGPGLTQYF. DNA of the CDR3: TGCGCCAGCAGCCAAGTGGGGGGACCGGGGCTGACCCAGTACTTC.

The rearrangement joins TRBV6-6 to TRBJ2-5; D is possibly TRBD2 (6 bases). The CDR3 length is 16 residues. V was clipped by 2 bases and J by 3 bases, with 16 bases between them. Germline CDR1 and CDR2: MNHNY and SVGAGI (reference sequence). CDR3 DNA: TGTGCCAGCAGTTACCCGGGACTCTACAACGAAGAGACCCAGTACTTC. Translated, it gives CASSYPGLYNEETQYF.

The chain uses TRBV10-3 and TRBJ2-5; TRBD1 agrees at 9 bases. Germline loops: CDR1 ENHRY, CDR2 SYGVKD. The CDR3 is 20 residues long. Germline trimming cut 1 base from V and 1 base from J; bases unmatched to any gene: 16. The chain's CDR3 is CAISEWDRVKSRGFQETQYF. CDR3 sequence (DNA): TGTGCCATCAGTGAGTGGGACAGGGTGAAGTCTCGCGGCTTCCAAGAGACCCAGTACTTC.

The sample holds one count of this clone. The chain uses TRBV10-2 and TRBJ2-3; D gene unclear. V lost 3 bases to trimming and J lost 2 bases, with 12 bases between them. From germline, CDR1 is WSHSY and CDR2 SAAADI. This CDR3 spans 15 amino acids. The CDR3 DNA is TGCGCCAGCAGTGATCTGTATAATAACACAGATACGCAGTATTTT. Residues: CASSDLYNNTDTQYF.

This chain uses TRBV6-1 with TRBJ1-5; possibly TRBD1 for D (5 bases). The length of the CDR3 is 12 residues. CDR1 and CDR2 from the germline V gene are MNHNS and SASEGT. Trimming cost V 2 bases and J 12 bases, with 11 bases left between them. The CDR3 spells CASSEWFQGQHF. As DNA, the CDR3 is TGTGCCAGCAGTGAATGGTTCCAGGGCCAGCATTTT.

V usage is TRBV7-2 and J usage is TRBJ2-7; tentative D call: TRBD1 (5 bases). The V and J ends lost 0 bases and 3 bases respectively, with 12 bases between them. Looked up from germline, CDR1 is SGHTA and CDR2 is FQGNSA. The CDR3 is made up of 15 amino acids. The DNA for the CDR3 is TGTGCCAGCAGCTTAGCGGCAGGGTGGGACTACGAGCAGTACTTC. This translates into CASSLAAGWDYEQYF.

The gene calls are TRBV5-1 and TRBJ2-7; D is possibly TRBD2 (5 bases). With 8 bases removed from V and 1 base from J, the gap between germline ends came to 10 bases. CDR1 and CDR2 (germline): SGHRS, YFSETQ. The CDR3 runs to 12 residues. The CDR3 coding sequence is TGCGCCAGTCGTGAGGGATCCTACGAGCAGTACTTC. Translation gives CASREGSYEQYF. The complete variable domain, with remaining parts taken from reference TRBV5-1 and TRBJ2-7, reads KAGVTQTPRYLIKTRGQQVTLSCSPISGHRSVSWYQQTPGQGLQFLFEYFSETQRNKGNFPGRFSGRQFSNSRSEMNVSTLELGDSALYLCASREGSYEQYFGPGTRLTVT.

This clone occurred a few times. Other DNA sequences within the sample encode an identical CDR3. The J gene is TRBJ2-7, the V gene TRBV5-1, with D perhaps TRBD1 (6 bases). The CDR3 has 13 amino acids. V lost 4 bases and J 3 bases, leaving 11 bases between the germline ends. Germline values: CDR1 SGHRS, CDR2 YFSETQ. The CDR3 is CASSPDRSYEQYF. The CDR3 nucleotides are TGCGCCAGCAGCCCTGACAGGAGCTACGAGCAGTACTTC.

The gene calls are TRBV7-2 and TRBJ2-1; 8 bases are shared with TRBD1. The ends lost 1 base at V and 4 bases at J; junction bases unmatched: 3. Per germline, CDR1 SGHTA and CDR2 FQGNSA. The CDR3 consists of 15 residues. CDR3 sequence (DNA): TGTGCCAGCAGCTTAGGACAGGGGACATACAATGAGCAGTTCTTC. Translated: CASSLGQGTYNEQFF.

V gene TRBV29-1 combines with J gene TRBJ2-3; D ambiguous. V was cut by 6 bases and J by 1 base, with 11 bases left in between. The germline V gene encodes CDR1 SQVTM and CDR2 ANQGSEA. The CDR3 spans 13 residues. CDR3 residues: CSVRGIGTDTQYF. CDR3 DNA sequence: TGCAGCGTGCGCGGCATAGGCACAGATACGCAGTATTTT.

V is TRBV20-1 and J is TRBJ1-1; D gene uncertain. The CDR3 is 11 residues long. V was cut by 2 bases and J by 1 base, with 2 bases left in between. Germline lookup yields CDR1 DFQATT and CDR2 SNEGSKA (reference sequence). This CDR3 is CSARQNTEAFF. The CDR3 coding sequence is TGCAGTGCTAGACAGAACACTGAAGCTTTCTTT.

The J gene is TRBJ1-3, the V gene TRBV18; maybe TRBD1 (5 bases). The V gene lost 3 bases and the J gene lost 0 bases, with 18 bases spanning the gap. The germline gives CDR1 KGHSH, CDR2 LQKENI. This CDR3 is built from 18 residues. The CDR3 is CASSPQRPDGHSGNTIYF. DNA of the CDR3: TGTGCCAGCTCACCCCAACGCCCTGACGGACACTCTGGAAACACCATATATTTT. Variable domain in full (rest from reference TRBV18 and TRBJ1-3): NAGVMQNPRHLVRRRGQEARLRCSPMKGHSHVYWYRQLPEEGLKFMVYLQKENIIDESGMPKERFSAEFPKEGPSILRIQQVVRGDSAAYFCASSPQRPDGHSGNTIYFGEGSWLTVV.